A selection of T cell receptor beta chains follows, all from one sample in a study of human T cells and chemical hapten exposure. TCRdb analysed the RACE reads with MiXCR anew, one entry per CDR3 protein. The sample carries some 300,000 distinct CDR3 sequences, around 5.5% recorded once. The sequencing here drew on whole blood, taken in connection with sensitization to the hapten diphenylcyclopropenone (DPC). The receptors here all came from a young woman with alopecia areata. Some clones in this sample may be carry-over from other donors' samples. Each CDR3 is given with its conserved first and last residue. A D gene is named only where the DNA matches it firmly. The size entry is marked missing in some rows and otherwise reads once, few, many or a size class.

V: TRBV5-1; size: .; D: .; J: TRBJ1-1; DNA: TGCGCCAGCAGCTTCTCTACAGCGGCGATGGGGACTGAAGCTTTCTTT; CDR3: CASSFSTAAMGTEAFF
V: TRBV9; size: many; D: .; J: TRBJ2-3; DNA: TGTGCCAGCAGCGTAGAGGGGGTTAAGGGAGATACGCAGTATTTT; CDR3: CASSVEGVKGDTQYF
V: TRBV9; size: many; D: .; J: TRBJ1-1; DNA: TGTGCCAGCAGCGGGACGGGATTTGAAGCTTTCTTT; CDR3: CASSGTGFEAFF
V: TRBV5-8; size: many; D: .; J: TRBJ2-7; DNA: TGTGCCAGCAGCTTAACCCCGCGGACTGGGTCCTACGAGCAGTACTTC; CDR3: CASSLTPRTGSYEQYF
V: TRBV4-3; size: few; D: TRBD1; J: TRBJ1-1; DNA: TGCGCCAGCAGCCAGGGACAGGGGGCCGGTGAAGCTTTCTTT; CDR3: CASSQGQGAGEAFF
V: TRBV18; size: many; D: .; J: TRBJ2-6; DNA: TGTGCCAGCTCCCCTCGGACAGAACATCGCTCTGGGGCCAACGTCCTGACTTTC; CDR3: CASSPRTEHRSGANVLTF
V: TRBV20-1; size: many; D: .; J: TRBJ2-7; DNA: TGCAGTGCTACGGTCCCCAGGGCGGCCAGCGAGCAGTACTTC; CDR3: CSATVPRAASEQYF
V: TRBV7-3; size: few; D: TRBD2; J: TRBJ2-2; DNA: TGTGCCAGCACCCCGTCAGCGGGGGGTGGAGTCACCGGGGAGCTGTTTTTT; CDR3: CASTPSAGGGVTGELFF
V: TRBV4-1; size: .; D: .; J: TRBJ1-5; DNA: TGCGCCAGCAGCCAAGATAGGGTCAATCAGCCCCAGCATTTT; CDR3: CASSQDRVNQPQHF
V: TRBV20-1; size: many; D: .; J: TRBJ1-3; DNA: TGCAGTGCTAGAGAGGGCTCCGCTGGAAACACCATATATTTT; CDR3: CSAREGSAGNTIYF
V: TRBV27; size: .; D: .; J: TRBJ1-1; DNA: TGTGCCAGCAGTTTAAGGTGGGCAGGGGACCCTGAAGCTTTCTTT; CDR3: CASSLRWAGDPEAFF
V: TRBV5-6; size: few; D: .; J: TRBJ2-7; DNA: TGTGCCAGCAGCCCGGACTTTTCTAGGACCTACGAGCAGTACTTC; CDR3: CASSPDFSRTYEQYF
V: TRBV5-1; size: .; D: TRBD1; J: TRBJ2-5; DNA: TGCGCCAGCAGTTCGGACAGGGTTGAGACCCAGTACTTC; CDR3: CASSSDRVETQYF
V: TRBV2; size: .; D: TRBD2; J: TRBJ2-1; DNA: TGTGCCAGCAGTGGACGGGGGGTAGGGAATGAGCAGTTCTTC; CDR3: CASSGRGVGNEQFF
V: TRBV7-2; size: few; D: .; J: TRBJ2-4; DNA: TGTGCCAGCAGCAATCCGGGGGCAGGCAAAAACATTCAGTACTTC; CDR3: CASSNPGAGKNIQYF
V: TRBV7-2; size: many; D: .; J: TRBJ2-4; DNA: TGTGCCAGCATCCTCCGGTTAGCCAAAAACATTCAGTACTTC; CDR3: CASILRLAKNIQYF
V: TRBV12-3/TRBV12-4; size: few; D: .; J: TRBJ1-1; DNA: TGTGCCAGCAGCGGCCCATGGCAGGGGCTAAGCACTGAAGCTTTCTTT; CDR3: CASSGPWQGLSTEAFF
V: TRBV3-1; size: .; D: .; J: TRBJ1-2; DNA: TGTGCCAGCAGCACCCGATACCGGGGCCCAAGAGGTCTCGGCTACACCTTC; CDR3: CASSTRYRGPRGLGYTF
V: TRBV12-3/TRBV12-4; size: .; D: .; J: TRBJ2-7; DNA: TGTGCCAGCAGCGCAGGGTTCGAGCAGTACTTC; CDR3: CASSAGFEQYF
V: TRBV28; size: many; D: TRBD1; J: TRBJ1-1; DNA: TGTGCCAGCAGTGGGACAGGGTACAGCACTGAAGCTTTCTTT; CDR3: CASSGTGYSTEAFF
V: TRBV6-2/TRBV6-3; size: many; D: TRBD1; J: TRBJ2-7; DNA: TGTGCCAGCAGTTACCCACCGGGACAGGGACCCTACGAGCAGTACTTC; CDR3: CASSYPPGQGPYEQYF
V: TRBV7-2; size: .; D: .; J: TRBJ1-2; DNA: TGTGCCAGCAGGCCGCCAGGGACGGACTATGGCTACACCTTC; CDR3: CASRPPGTDYGYTF
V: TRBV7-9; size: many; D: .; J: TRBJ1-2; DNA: TGTGCCAGCAGCTTAGGTCCAGGGTTTCGCCATGGCTACACCTTC; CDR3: CASSLGPGFRHGYTF
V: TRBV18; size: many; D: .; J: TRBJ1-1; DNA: TGTGCCAGCTCACCACGGGTCGAGGCTAACCCAGCTTTCTTT; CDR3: CASSPRVEANPAFF
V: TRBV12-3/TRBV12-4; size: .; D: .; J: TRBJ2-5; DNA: TGTGCCAGAAGTTTACGGGCGGAAGAGACCCAGTACTTC; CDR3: CARSLRAEETQYF
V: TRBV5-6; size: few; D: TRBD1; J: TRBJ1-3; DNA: TGTGCCAGCAGCTTCGCGGGACAGGGCCGGTCTGGAAACACCATATATTTT; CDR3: CASSFAGQGRSGNTIYF
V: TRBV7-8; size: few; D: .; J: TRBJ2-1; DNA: TGTGCCAGCAGCCTGACGGGGGGCGGGGTATCCGTTGATGAGCAGTTCTTC; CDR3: CASSLTGGGVSVDEQFF
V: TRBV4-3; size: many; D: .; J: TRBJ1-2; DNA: TGCGCCAGCAGCCAAGCGGCCAGTCCTAACTATGGCTACACCTTC; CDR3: CASSQAASPNYGYTF
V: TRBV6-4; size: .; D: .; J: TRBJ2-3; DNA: TGTGCCAGCAGTCGTAGACAGAGTCGGACAGATACGCAGTATTTT; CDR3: CASSRRQSRTDTQYF
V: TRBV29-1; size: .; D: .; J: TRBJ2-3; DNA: TGCAGCGTTGTCGGACTTGCCCCGAGCACAGATACGCAGTATTTT; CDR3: CSVVGLAPSTDTQYF
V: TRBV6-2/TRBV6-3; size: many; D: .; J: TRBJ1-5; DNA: TGTGCCAGCAGTTACGAGGAAAGTAGGGGCAATCAGCCCCAGCATTTT; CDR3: CASSYEESRGNQPQHF
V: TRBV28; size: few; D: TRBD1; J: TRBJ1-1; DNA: TGTGCCAGCAGTAAACCGGGACAGGGTTTTGAAGCTTTCTTT; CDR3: CASSKPGQGFEAFF
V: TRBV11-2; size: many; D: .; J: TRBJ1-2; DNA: TGTGCCAGCAGCTTAGGGGTAGGACGGAGAAGCTACACCTTC; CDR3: CASSLGVGRRSYTF
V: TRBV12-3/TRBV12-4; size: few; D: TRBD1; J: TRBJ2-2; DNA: TGTGCCAGCAGTCCGGTTAGGGGGCCCGGGGAGCTGTTTTTT; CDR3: CASSPVRGPGELFF
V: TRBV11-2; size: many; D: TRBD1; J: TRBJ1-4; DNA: TGTGCCAGCAGCTTGGGACAGGGAGGAGGGGAAAAACTGTTTTTT; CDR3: CASSLGQGGGEKLFF
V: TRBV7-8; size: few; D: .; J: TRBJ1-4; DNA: TGTGCCAGCAGCTTAGGCTCCCCCGCTAGTGAAAAACTGTTTTTT; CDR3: CASSLGSPASEKLFF
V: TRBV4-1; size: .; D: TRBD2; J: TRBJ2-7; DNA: TGCGCCAGCAGCCAAGATCCGGGAGGATGGGACGAGCAGTACTTC; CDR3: CASSQDPGGWDEQYF
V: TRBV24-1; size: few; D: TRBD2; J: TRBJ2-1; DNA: TGTGCCACCAGTGATTACGCCGGGACTAGCGGGGGGGCCGATCCTTACAATGAGCAGTTCTTC; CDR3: CATSDYAGTSGGADPYNEQFF
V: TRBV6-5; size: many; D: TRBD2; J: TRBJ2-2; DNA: TGTGCCAGCAGCCAAACAGGAGCGGGGGGAGACACCGGGGAGCTGTTTTTT; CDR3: CASSQTGAGGDTGELFF
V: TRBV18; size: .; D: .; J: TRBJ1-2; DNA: TGTGCCAGCTCACCTAACACACAACCGCTTAACTATGGCTACACCTTC; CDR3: CASSPNTQPLNYGYTF
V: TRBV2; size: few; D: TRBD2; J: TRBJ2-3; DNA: TGTGCCAGCAGTGAAGAGCTAGCGGGCCTCACAGATACGCAGTATTTT; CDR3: CASSEELAGLTDTQYF
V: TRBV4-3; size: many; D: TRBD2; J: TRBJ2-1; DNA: TGCGCCAGCAGCCAGGGGACTAGTGTCGACAATGAGCAGTTCTTC; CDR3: CASSQGTSVDNEQFF
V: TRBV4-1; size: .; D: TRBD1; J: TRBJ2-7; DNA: TGCGCCAGCAGCCTAGGACAGGGTTCAATGTTCTACGAGCAGTACTTC; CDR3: CASSLGQGSMFYEQYF
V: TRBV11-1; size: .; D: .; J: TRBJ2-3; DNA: TGTGCCAGCAGCCCGATGGCGTTGATTACAGATACGCAGTATTTT; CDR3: CASSPMALITDTQYF
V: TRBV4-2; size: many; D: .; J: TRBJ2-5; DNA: TGTGCCAGCAGCCAAGGCGAACAACTTGCCCGAATTGATGAAGCGACCCAGTACTTC; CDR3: CASSQGEQLARIDEATQYF
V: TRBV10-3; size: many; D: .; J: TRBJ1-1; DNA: TGTGCCATCAGTGAGAGTAGGGAAGGGACTGAAGCTTTCTTT; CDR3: CAISESREGTEAFF
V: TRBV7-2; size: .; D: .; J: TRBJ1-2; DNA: TGTGCCAGCAGCTTAGACCCGATGACTAACTATGGCTACACCTTC; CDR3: CASSLDPMTNYGYTF
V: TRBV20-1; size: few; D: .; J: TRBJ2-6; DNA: TGCAGTGCTAGTATGTCGGGGTCTGGGGCCAACGTCCTGACTTTC; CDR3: CSASMSGSGANVLTF
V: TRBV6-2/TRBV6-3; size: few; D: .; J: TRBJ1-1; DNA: TGTGCCAGCAGTTACTCCGAGGAAACGGGCACTGAAGCTTTCTTT; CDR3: CASSYSEETGTEAFF
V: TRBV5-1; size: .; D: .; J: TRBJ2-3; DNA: TGCGCCAGCAGCTTGGAATCTTGGGGTACGCAGTATTTT; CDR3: CASSLESWGTQYF
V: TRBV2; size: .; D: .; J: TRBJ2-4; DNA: TGTGCCAGCAATGGGGCGGTGGCATTAGCCAAAAACATTCAGTACTTC; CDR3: CASNGAVALAKNIQYF
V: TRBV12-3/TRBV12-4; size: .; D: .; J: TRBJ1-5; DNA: TGTGCCAGCAGTTTGAGAGAGATAAAGGCGCCCCAGCATTTT; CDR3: CASSLREIKAPQHF
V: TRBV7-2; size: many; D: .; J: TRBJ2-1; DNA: TGTGCCAGCAGCTTAGCGGGGAGCGCCAGCTCCTACAATGAGCAGTTCTTC; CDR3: CASSLAGSASSYNEQFF